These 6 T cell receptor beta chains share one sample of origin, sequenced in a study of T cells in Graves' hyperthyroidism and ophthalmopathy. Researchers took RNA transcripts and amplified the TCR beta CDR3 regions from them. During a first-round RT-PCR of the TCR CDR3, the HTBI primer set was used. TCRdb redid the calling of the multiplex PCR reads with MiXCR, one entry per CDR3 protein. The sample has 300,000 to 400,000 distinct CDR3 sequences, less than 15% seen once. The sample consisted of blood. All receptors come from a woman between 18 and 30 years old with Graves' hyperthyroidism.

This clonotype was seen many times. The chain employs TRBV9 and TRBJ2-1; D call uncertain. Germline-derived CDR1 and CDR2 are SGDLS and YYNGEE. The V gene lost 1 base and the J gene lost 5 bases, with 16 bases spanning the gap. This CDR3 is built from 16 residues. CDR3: CASSVPPSPRDNEQFF. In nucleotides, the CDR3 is TGTGCCAGCAGCGTACCCCCGAGCCCGCGAGACAATGAGCAGTTCTTC.

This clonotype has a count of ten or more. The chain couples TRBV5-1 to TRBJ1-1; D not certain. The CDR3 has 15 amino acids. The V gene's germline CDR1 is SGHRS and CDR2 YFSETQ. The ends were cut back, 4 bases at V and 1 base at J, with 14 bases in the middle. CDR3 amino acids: CASSDDQGGNTEAFF. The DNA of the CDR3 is TGCGCCAGCAGCGACGACCAAGGAGGGAACACTGAAGCTTTCTTT.

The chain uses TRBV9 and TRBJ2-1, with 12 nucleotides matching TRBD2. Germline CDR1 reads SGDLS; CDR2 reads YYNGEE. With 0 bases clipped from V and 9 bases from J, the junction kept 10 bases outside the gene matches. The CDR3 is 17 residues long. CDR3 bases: TGTGCCAGCAGCGTAGCCCCCTCACTAGCGGGGGGTGTTGAGCAGTTCTTC. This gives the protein CASSVAPSLAGGVEQFF. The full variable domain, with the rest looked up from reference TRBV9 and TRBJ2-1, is DSGVTQTPKHLITATGQRVTLRCSPRSGDLSVYWYQQSLDQGLQFLIQYYNGEERAKGNILERFSAQQFPDLHSELNLSSLELGDSALYFCASSVAPSLAGGVEQFFGPGTRLTVL.

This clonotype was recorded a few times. The CDR3 loop is CASSEGPGFNYGYTF. In DNA form, the CDR3 reads TGTGCCAGCAGTGAGGGGCCAGGATTCAACTATGGCTACACCTTC. The rearrangement joins TRBV6-1 to TRBJ1-2, with a tentative D call TRBD1 (5 bases). The ends were cut back, 3 bases at V and 2 bases at J, with 13 bases in the middle. The CDR3 extends over 15 amino acids. CDR1 is MNHNS and CDR2 is SASEGT in the germline V gene.

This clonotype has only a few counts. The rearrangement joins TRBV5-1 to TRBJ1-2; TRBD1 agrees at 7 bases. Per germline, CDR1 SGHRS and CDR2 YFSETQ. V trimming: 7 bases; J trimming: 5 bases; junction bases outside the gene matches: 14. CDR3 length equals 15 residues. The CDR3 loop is CASRTTPEQGYGYTF. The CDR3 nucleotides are TGCGCCAGCCGAACAACTCCGGAACAGGGGTATGGCTACACCTTC. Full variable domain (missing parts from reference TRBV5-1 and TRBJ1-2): KAGVTQTPRYLIKTRGQQVTLSCSPISGHRSVSWYQQTPGQGLQFLFEYFSETQRNKGNFPGRFSGRQFSNSRSEMNVSTLELGDSALYLCASRTTPEQGYGYTFGSGTRLTVV.

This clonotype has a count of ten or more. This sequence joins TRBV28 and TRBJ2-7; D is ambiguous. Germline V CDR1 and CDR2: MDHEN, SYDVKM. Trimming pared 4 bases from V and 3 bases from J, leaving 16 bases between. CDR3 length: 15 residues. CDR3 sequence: CASSSSADLDYEQYF. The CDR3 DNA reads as TGTGCCAGCAGTTCCTCCGCCGATCTGGACTACGAGCAGTACTTC.